The 3 T cell receptor beta chains below all came from one sample that was sequenced in a study of T cell repertoires in cytomegalovirus infection. A single record per CDR3 protein comes from TCRdb applying MiXCR to the reads. The sample includes roughly 600,000 distinct CDR3 sequences, roughly 26% seen only once; the top ten take 8%. Sequenced sample: CD8+ T cells from PBMCs. All receptors derive from a human donor in good health (CMV status not recorded). Some clones in this sample may be carry-over from other donors' samples.

This clonotype has at least ten counts. The J gene is TRBJ1-1, the V gene TRBV7-2; 11 bases match TRBD1. The trim removed 5 bases at V and 4 bases at J, leaving 21 bases unmatched. Germline V gene sequence: CDR1 SGHTA, CDR2 FQGNSA. The CDR3 loop spans 20 amino acids. Here the CDR3 reads CASSLDRGRFVVPGGTEAFF. CDR3 coding DNA: TGTGCCAGCAGCCTGGACAGGGGGCGCTTCGTGGTACCCGGGGGCACTGAAGCTTTCTTT.

This clonotype showed up many times. The rearrangement links TRBV12-3 or TRBV12-4 to TRBJ1-2; D unclear. The CDR3 loop spans 12 amino acids. The germline V and J ends were trimmed by 2 bases and 8 bases, with 9 bases remaining between them. CDR3: CASSLLSGGYTF. CDR3 coding DNA: TGTGCCAGCAGTTTACTCTCTGGGGGCTACACCTTC.

The chain has TRBV2 and TRBJ1-1; maybe TRBD1 (6 bases). Trimming removed 8 bases at V and 1 base at J, with 20 bases between. The CDR3 length is 16 residues. Germline CDR1 SNHLY, CDR2 FYNNEI. CDR3 DNA: TGTGCCAGCCCCCAACTTGAGGGGACAACGAACACTGAAGCTTTCTTT. Translation: CASPQLEGTTNTEAFF.